This TCR beta chain emerged from a study of response to subunit inactivated influenza vaccine. This clonotype appeared a few times. This CDR3 comprises 19 residues. Trimming at V came to 4 bases and at J to 0 bases, leaving 10 bases not matched to a gene. CDR1 is SGHRS and CDR2 is YFSETQ in the germline V gene. From the RT-PCR reads, TCRdb called clonotypes with MiXCR, one entry per CDR3 protein. Of around 570,000 distinct CDR3 sequences listed, 11% are singletons. The same sample was also used in a study of T cells expressing NK-cell markers. As that study records: The cDNA for TCR beta came from 5'RACE template switching with UMIs. Among the eight sequenced donors, seven tested HCMV-seropositive and one tested seronegative. Of CD8+ T cells, roughly 1.0-7.0% belonged to dominant NKG2C+ clonotypes in several donors. These same clonotypes (in four donors) also led the CD3+CD56-NKG2C+ fraction.

The chain carries TRBV5-1 and TRBJ2-3, with 14 nucleotides matching TRBD2. Sequences were derived from PBMCs from blood, sampled on the day of vaccination. The clonotype was recovered from a man in his fifties who received an inactivated influenza vaccine. The CDR3 DNA reads TGCGCCAGCAGCACGGGACTAGCGGGGGACCCCCTCAGCACAGATACGCAGTATTTT. This translates into CASSTGLAGDPLSTDTQYF.